A single sample is the source of the 5 T cell receptor beta chains below, sequenced in a study of blood T cells in healthy people across ages. A J-beta primer mix and a sample-barcoded 5' primer were used in a second PCR of roughly 7 to 12 cycles. MiXCR was run by TCRdb on the 5' RACE reads, yielding one entry per CDR3 protein. The sample consists of roughly 2 million distinct CDR3 sequences, about 50% of them appearing once. The sample consisted of blood. The receptors derive from a woman aged 35 to 49 in good health.

This clonotype was counted between two and nine times. CDR3 in amino acids: CASSQDRSDGYTF. CDR3 in DNA: TGTGCCAGCAGCCAGGACAGGAGCGATGGCTACACCTTC. The chain carries TRBV7-3 and TRBJ1-2; 7 nucleotides align to TRBD1. V lost 5 bases to trimming and J lost 6 bases; unmatched junction nucleotides: 6. This CDR3 spans 13 amino acids. CDR1 is SGHTA and CDR2 is FQGTGA in the germline V gene.

The genes are TRBV24-1 and TRBJ2-5, with D possibly matching TRBD1 (5 bases). CDR3 length: 16 residues. Germline assignment: CDR1 KGHDR and CDR2 SFDVKD. V lost 0 bases and J 5 bases, leaving 15 bases between the germline ends. The CDR3 region has the DNA TGTGCCACCAGTGATTTGCAACCCCAGGGCTCGGAGACCCAGTACTTC. Translating gives CATSDLQPQGSETQYF.

V and J are TRBV2 and TRBJ1-2; D not resolved. Germline CDR1 is SNHLY and CDR2 is FYNNEI. CDR3 length: 15 residues. Trimming took off 9 bases at V and 8 bases at J, with 25 bases between the two ends. The CDR3 DNA reads as TGTGCCAGACGGCTCGGTAGGGATTATGGCTACGGCTACACCTTC. This sequence encodes CARRLGRDYGYGYTF. Combining the CDR3 with reference TRBV2 and TRBJ1-2 gives the whole variable domain EPEVTQTPSHQVTQMGQEVILRCVPISNHLYFYWYRQILGQKVEFLVSFYNNEISEKSEIFDDQFSVERPDGSNFTLKIRSTKLEDSAMYFCARRLGRDYGYGYTFGSGTRLTVV.

V usage is TRBV15 and J usage is TRBJ2-6; D is perhaps TRBD1 (5 bases). CDR3 size: 19 residues. CDR1 is LNHNV and CDR2 is YYDKDF in the germline V gene (reference sequence). V was pared by 1 base and J by 0 bases, with 16 bases between. The CDR3 loop reads CATSRVNGRAFSGANVLTF. The CDR3 DNA follows: TGTGCCACCAGCAGAGTTAACGGCAGGGCATTCTCTGGGGCCAACGTCCTGACTTTC.

The V call is TRBV7-6, the J call TRBJ2-5; possible D gene TRBD2, 6 bases. Looked up from germline, CDR1 is SGHVS and CDR2 is FNYEAQ. The CDR3 is 18 residues long. V was clipped by 5 bases and J by 1 base, with 23 bases between them. CDR3 region: CASSRDSGSQGFQETQYF. In DNA, the CDR3 is TGTGCCAGCAGCCGCGACTCCGGGAGCCAAGGCTTCCAAGAGACCCAGTACTTC.